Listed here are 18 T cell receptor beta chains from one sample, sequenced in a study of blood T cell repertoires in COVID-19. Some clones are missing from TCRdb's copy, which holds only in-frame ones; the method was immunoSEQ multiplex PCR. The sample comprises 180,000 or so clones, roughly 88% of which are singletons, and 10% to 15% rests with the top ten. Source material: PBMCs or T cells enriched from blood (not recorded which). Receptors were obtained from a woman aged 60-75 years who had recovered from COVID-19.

The DNA of the CDR3 is TGTGCCAGCAGCCAAGATCTGGGAGGGCCCCGGGGCTACACCTTC. Its protein is CASSQDLGGPRGYTF. The rearrangement links TRBV14 to TRBJ1-2; no clear D. This CDR3 region has 15 residues. Trimming took 0 bases from V and 8 from J, leaving 16 bases between them. In germline, CDR1 is SGHDN, CDR2 FVKESK.

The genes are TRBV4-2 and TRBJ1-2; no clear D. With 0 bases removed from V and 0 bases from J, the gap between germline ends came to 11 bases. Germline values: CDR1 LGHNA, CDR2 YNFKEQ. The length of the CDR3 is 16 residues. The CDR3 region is CASSQEGRRSNYGYTF. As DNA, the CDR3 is TGTGCCAGCAGCCAAGAGGGGAGGAGATCTAACTATGGCTACACCTTC.

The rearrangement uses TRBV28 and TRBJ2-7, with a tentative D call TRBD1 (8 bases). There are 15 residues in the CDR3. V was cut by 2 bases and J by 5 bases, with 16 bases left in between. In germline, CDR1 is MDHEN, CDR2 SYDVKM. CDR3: CASSLGGGQEDEQYF. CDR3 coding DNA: TGTGCCAGCAGTTTAGGGGGGGGACAGGAGGACGAGCAGTACTTC. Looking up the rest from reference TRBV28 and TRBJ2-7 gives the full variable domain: DVKVTQSSRYLVKRTGEKVFLECVQDMDHENMFWYRQDPGLGLRLIYFSYDVKMKEKGDIPEGYSVSREKKERFSLILESASTNQTSMYLCASSLGGGQEDEQYFGPGTRLTVT.

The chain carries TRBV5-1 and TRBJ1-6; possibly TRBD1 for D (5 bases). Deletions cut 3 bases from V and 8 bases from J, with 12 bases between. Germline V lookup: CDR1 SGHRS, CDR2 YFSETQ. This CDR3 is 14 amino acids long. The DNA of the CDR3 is TGCGCCAGCAGCTCCGGGACTACAGATTCACCCCTCCACTTT. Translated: CASSSGTTDSPLHF.

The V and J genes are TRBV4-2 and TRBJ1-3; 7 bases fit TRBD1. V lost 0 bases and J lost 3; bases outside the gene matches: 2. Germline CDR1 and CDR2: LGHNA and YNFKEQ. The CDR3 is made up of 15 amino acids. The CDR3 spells CASSQERQGGNTIYF. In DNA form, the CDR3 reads TGTGCCAGCAGCCAAGAACGACAGGGTGGAAACACCATATATTTT.

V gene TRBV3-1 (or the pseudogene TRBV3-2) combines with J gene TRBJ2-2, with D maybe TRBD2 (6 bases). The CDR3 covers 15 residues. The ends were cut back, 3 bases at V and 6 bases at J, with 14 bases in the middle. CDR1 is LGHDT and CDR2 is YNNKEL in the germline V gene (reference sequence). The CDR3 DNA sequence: TGTGCCAGCAGCCATGCTAGCGCTAGGGCCGGGGAGCTGTTTTTT. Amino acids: CASSHASARAGELFF.

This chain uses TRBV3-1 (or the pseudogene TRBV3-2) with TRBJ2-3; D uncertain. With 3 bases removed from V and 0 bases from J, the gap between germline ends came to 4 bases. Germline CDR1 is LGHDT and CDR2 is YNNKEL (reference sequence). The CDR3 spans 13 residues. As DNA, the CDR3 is TGTGCCAGCAGCCACCGTAGCACAGATACGCAGTATTTT. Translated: CASSHRSTDTQYF.

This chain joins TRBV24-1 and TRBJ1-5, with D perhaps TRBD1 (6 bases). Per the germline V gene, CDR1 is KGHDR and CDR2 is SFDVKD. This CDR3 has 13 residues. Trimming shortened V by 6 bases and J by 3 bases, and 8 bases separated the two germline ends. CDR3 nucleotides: TGTGCCACCAGTTACAGGGCCAATCAGCCCCAGCATTTT. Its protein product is CATSYRANQPQHF.

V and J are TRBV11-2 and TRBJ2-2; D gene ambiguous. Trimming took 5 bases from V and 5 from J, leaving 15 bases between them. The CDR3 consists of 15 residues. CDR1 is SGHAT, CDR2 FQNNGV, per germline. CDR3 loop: CASSGRGAWTGELFF. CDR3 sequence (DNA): TGTGCCAGCAGCGGAAGAGGCGCCTGGACCGGGGAGCTGTTTTTT.

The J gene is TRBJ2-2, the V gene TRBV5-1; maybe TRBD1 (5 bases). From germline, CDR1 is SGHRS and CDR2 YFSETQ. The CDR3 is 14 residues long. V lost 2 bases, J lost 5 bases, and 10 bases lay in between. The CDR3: CASSFRGGTGELFF. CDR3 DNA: TGCGCCAGCAGCTTTAGGGGCGGAACCGGGGAGCTGTTTTTT.

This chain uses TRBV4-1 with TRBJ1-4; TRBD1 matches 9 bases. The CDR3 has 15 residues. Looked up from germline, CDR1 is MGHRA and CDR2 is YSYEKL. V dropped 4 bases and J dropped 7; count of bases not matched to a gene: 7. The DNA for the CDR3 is TGCGCCAGCAGCCTCGGGACAGGGTCCCTTGAAAAACTGTTTTTT. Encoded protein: CASSLGTGSLEKLFF.

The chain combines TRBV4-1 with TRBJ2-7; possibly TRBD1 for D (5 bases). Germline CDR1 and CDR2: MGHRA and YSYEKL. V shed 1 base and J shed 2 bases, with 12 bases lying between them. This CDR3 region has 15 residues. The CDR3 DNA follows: TGCGCCAGCAGCCAAGGAAGGGGCCGAACCTACGAGCAGTACTTC. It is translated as CASSQGRGRTYEQYF.

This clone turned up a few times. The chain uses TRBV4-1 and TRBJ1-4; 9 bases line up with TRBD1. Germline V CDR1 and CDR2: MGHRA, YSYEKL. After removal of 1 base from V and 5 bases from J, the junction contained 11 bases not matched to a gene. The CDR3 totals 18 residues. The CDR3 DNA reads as TGCGCCAGCAGCCAAGTCATGGGACAGGGAAGACTGAATGAAAAACTGTTTTTT. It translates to CASSQVMGQGRLNEKLFF.

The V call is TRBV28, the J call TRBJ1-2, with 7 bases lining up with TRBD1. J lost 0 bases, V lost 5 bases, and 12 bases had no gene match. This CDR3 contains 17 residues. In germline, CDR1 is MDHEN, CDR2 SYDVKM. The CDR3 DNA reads TGTGCCAGCAGTCTAACGGACAGGATAGGGCCTAACTATGGCTACACCTTC. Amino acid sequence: CASSLTDRIGPNYGYTF.

The CDR3 DNA is TGTGCCAGCAGCTTAGGCTGGGAGTTAGCTGAAGCTTTCTTT. Its protein product is CASSLGWELAEAFF. The chain is built from TRBV7-9 and TRBJ1-1; D remains unclear. CDR1 is SEHNR and CDR2 is FQNEAQ in the germline V gene (reference sequence). V lost 1 base and J 6 bases, leaving 12 bases between the germline ends. This CDR3 contains 14 residues. Full variable domain (rest looked up from reference TRBV7-9 and TRBJ1-1): DTGVSQNPRHKITKRGQNVTFRCDPISEHNRLYWYRQTLGQGPEFLTYFQNEAQLEKSRLLSDRFSAERPKGSFSTLEIQRTEQGDSAMYLCASSLGWELAEAFFGQGTRLTVV.

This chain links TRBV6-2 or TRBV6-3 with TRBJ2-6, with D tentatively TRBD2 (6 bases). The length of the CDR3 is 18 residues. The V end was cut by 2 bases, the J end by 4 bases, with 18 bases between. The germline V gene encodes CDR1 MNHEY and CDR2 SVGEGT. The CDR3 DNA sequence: TGTGCCAGCAGTTACGAGGGCAGGGAGGTACCCGGGGCCAACGTCCTGACTTTC. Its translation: CASSYEGREVPGANVLTF.

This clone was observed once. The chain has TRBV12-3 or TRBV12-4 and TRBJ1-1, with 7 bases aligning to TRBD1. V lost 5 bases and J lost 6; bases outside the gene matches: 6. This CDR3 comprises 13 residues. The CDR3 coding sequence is TGTGCCAGCAGTCCGGACAGGTTTGCTGAAGCTTTCTTT. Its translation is CASSPDRFAEAFF.

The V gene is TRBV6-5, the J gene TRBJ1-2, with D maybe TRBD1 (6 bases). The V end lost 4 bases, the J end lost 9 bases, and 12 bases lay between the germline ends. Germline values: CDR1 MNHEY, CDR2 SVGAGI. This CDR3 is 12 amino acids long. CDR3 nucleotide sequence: TGTGCCAGCAGTTTGGCAGGGGTCAGCTACACCTTC. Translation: CASSLAGVSYTF.